Following are 19 T cell receptor beta chains from one sample sequenced in a study of radiotherapy plus CTLA-4 blockade in lung cancer (dated by TCRdb to about 2018). The library was produced with the immunoSEQ multiplex PCR assay. Held by TCRdb, this immuneACCESS table contains in-frame sequences only and omits some clones. Under half of the omission traces to an unresolved V gene where checked; the cause of the rest is unknown. The sample includes about 14,000 clones, with about 70% observed a single time. The leading ten clones occupy 46% of the sample. The input for sequencing was peripheral blood, taken from a patient treated with radiotherapy plus ipilimumab. The receptors stem from a human donor with non-small cell lung cancer whose response to radiotherapy plus ipilimumab could not be evaluated.

V usage is TRBV6-6 and J usage is TRBJ1-1; 8 nucleotides match TRBD1. This CDR3 contains 16 residues. CDR1 is MNHNY, CDR2 SVGAGI, per germline (reference sequence). V shed 5 bases and J 0 bases; nucleotides not matched to a gene: 8. The DNA for the CDR3 is TGTGCCAGCAGTACCCAGACAGGGGCGGTGAACACTGAAGCTTTCTTT. This sequence encodes CASSTQTGAVNTEAFF.

V and J are TRBV29-1 and TRBJ1-2, with 9 nucleotides matching TRBD1. The junction had 9 bases not matched to a gene; V was cut back by 8 bases and J by 8 bases. There are 12 residues in the CDR3. Germline loops: CDR1 SQVTM, CDR2 ANQGSEA. The CDR3 is CSFYRGLEGYTF. For the CDR3, the DNA is TGCAGCTTCTACAGGGGGCTGGAAGGCTACACCTTC.

The V and J genes are TRBV30 and TRBJ1-2; weak D call: TRBD1 (6 bases). The V and J ends lost 7 bases and 1 base respectively, with 13 bases between them. Germline values: CDR1 GTSNPN, CDR2 SVGIG (reference sequence). This CDR3 is built from 13 residues. The CDR3 region has the DNA TGTGCCTCTACCCGGGACAATAACTATGGCTACACCTTC. Encoded protein: CASTRDNNYGYTF.

The chain employs TRBV4-1 and TRBJ1-2; 7 bases align to TRBD1. Germline values: CDR1 MGHRA, CDR2 YSYEKL. The CDR3 is made up of 12 amino acids. J gave up 8 bases and V 4 bases, and 4 bases lay outside the gene matches. The chain's CDR3 is CASSLETGGYTF. In DNA form, the CDR3 reads TGCGCCAGCAGCCTAGAGACAGGGGGCTACACCTTC.

V usage is TRBV5-1 and J usage is TRBJ2-2; D is possibly TRBD1 (6 bases). The CDR3 is made up of 13 amino acids. Deletions cut 5 bases from V and 7 bases from J, with 12 bases between. CDR1 and CDR2 (germline): SGHRS, YFSETQ. The CDR3 spells CASRQGSNGELFF. DNA for the CDR3: TGCGCCAGCAGACAGGGAAGCAACGGGGAGCTGTTTTTT.

This sequence joins TRBV18 and TRBJ1-4; 8 bases fit TRBD1. Trimming took 3 bases from V and 7 from J; bases not matched to a gene: 4. CDR3 length: 14 amino acids. CDR1 is KGHSH, CDR2 LQKENI, per germline. CDR3 bases: TGTGCCAGCTCACCGGACAGGGCGTCTGAAAAACTGTTTTTT. It translates to CASSPDRASEKLFF.

The chain combines TRBV7-9 with TRBJ2-7, with D maybe TRBD2 (5 bases). Trimming removed 2 bases at V and 3 bases at J, with 8 bases between. Germline V gene sequence: CDR1 SEHNR, CDR2 FQNEAQ (reference sequence). The CDR3 loop spans 13 amino acids. The CDR3 here is CASSLSGLYEQYV. DNA of the CDR3: TGTGCCAGCAGCTTATCAGGACTCTACGAGCAGTACGTC.

This chain links TRBV29-1 with TRBJ1-3, with TRBD1 as a possible D gene (6 bases). The V gene lost 4 bases and the J gene lost 0 bases, with 13 bases spanning the gap. The CDR3 extends over 15 amino acids. Per the germline V gene, CDR1 is SQVTM and CDR2 is ANQGSEA. CDR3 bases: TGCAGCGTTGCCGGGACAAAATACTCTGGAAACACCATATATTTT. Translating it yields CSVAGTKYSGNTIYF.

This chain joins TRBV5-6 and TRBJ1-2; D unresolved. Germline-derived CDR1 and CDR2 are SGHDT and YYEEEE. The ends were cut back, 2 bases at V and 3 bases at J, with 8 bases in the middle. This CDR3 has 13 residues. The chain's CDR3 is CASSFAGDYGYTF. Here the CDR3 DNA reads TGTGCCAGCAGCTTCGCCGGGGACTATGGCTACACCTTC.

The V and J genes are TRBV5-1 and TRBJ1-1, with D perhaps matching TRBD1 (6 bases). This CDR3 is 16 amino acids long. CDR1 is SGHRS, CDR2 YFSETQ, per germline. Trimming stripped 4 bases from V and 3 bases from J, with 19 bases between. This CDR3 is CASSRPTGLPYTEAFF. CDR3 in DNA: TGCGCCAGCAGCCGACCTACAGGGCTTCCATACACTGAAGCTTTCTTT.

V usage is TRBV7-7 and J usage is TRBJ2-1, with 7 bases that match TRBD2. Germline values: CDR1 SSHAT, CDR2 FNYEAQ (reference sequence). The CDR3 length is 15 residues. V lost 3 bases, J lost 3 bases, and 5 bases stayed unmatched. The CDR3 DNA is TGTGCCAGCAGCTTGAAAGCGGGGCTCTACAATGAGCAGTTCTTC. It encodes CASSLKAGLYNEQFF.

This chain connects TRBV5-1 to TRBJ1-2, with a weak D call TRBD1 (5 bases). Trimming cost V 3 bases and J 0 bases, with 15 bases left between them. CDR1 and CDR2 (germline): SGHRS, YFSETQ. The CDR3 has 16 residues. The CDR3: CASSYDAGVTNYGYTF. CDR3 nucleotide sequence: TGCGCCAGCAGCTACGACGCGGGGGTTACTAACTATGGCTACACCTTC.

This clone has a handful of counts. CDR3 sequence (DNA): TGTGCCAGCAGCTTATCTCCGGGACAGGGCGGCTACACCTTC. This codes for CASSLSPGQGGYTF. This rearrangement joins TRBV7-2 to TRBJ1-2; 9 nucleotides agree with TRBD1. J gave up 8 bases and V 2 bases, and 6 bases lay outside the gene matches. The CDR3 consists of 14 residues. Germline CDR1 and CDR2: SGHTA and FQGNSA.

The genes are TRBV15 and TRBJ1-5; a possible D gene is TRBD1 (5 bases). The CDR3 is 15 amino acids. V was pared by 1 base and J by 7 bases, with 14 bases between. Germline CDR1 LNHNV, CDR2 YYDKDF (reference sequence). CDR3 sequence (DNA): TGTGCCACCAGCAGAGCCTCAGGGTCCGAACAGCCCCAGCATTTT. Protein: CATSRASGSEQPQHF.

The V and J genes are TRBV19 and TRBJ1-1; possible D gene TRBD1, 6 bases. Germline CDR1 reads LNHDA; CDR2 reads SQIVND (reference sequence). The V and J ends lost 5 bases and 4 bases respectively, with 11 bases between them. The CDR3 runs 13 residues. The CDR3, as DNA: TGTGCCAGTAGTCGCCAGGGGATCACTGAAGCTTTCTTT. Translating it yields CASSRQGITEAFF.

The gene calls are TRBV2 and TRBJ2-5; TRBD2 aligns across 12 bases. With 8 bases clipped from V and 1 base from J, the junction kept 5 bases outside the gene matches. Germline CDR1 and CDR2: SNHLY and FYNNEI. The CDR3 length is 15 residues. CDR3 in DNA: TGTGCCAGCGGCCGGACTAGCGGGGCCCAAGAGACCCAGTACTTC. Translated, it gives CASGRTSGAQETQYF.

This clone showed up just a few times. The rearrangement joins TRBV7-9 to TRBJ1-1, with TRBD1 as a possible D gene (6 bases). This CDR3 has 18 amino acids. In germline, CDR1 is SEHNR, CDR2 FQNEAQ (reference sequence). The V and J ends lost 3 bases and 1 base respectively, with 21 bases between them. CDR3 sequence reads: CASSFIAHRVHRNTEAFF. The CDR3 DNA reads as TGTGCCAGCAGCTTTATAGCCCACAGGGTGCATCGGAACACTGAAGCTTTCTTT.

The V and J genes are TRBV5-1 and TRBJ1-2, with 12 positions matching TRBD1. Germline V gene sequence: CDR1 SGHRS, CDR2 YFSETQ. This CDR3 has 17 residues. J gave up 3 bases and V 0 bases, and 6 bases lay outside the gene matches. CDR3 DNA: TGCGCCAGCAGCTTGGCCGGGACAGGGGGCGAAGACTATGGCTACACCTTC. It yields the protein CASSLAGTGGEDYGYTF.

This chain joins TRBV5-1 and TRBJ1-1; D perhaps matches TRBD1 (6 bases). Trimming shortened V by 10 bases and J by 1 base, and 14 bases separated the two germline ends. CDR3 length equals 13 residues. CDR1 is SGHRS and CDR2 is YFSETQ in the germline V gene. Written as DNA, the CDR3 is TGCGCCTCCTATTTGACAGGGAACACTGAAGCTTTCTTT. Its translation is CASYLTGNTEAFF. Filled out from reference TRBV5-1 and TRBJ1-1, the complete variable domain reads KAGVTQTPRYLIKTRGQQVTLSCSPISGHRSVSWYQQTPGQGLQFLFEYFSETQRNKGNFPGRFSGRQFSNSRSEMNVSTLELGDSALYLCASYLTGNTEAFFGQGTRLTVV.